Listed below are T cell receptor beta chains from one sample, sequenced in a study of T cells in Graves' hyperthyroidism and ophthalmopathy. TCRdb used MiXCR to reprocess the multiplex PCR reads, holding one entry per CDR3 protein. Of hundreds of thousands of distinct CDR3 sequences detected, 45% appear once; the ten largest clones hold under 8.5%. Sequences were obtained from peripheral blood or thyroid tissue (not recorded which). The receptor source for this set is an adult man with Graves' disease, either hyperthyroidism or ophthalmopathy (not recorded which). CDR3s leave out the opening cysteine and the closing phenylalanine or tryptophan. D genes are given only for firm matches. Size is omitted from some rows. Given values are once, few, many or a class for expanded clones.

CDR3 protein	D gene	V gene	J gene	clone size
ASSVGLTGISPLH	TRBD1	TRBV9	TRBJ1-6	NA
ASSGWDRGDYEQY	TRBD1	TRBV5-6	TRBJ2-7	NA
ASSETGTETQY	NA	TRBV2	TRBJ2-5	NA
ASSLHPLSREAF	NA	TRBV7-3	TRBJ1-1	few
ASSPWTGGEVAF	TRBD1	TRBV9	TRBJ1-1	NA
ASSTTGLSSYEQY	TRBD1	TRBV7-2	TRBJ2-7	many
SARELTGGYEQY	TRBD1	TRBV20-1	TRBJ2-7	NA
ASSEVGPEAF	NA	TRBV10-2	TRBJ1-1	NA
SVAPGRQVGSPQH	NA	TRBV29-1	TRBJ1-5	NA
ASSRLSEPQH	NA	TRBV7-9	TRBJ1-5	NA
ASSAGIGSNQPQH	NA	TRBV7-3	TRBJ1-5	NA
ASSTGTSGGYNEQF	TRBD2	TRBV5-1	NA	NA
ASSQTSGGYEQY	TRBD2	TRBV7-9	TRBJ2-7	NA
SVDVTDYGYT	NA	TRBV29-1	TRBJ1-2	many
ASSIRGNYEQY	NA	TRBV7-9	TRBJ2-7	few
ASRTGGAGRDNSPLH	NA	TRBV7-2	TRBJ1-6	NA
ARSILGRGAGANVLT	NA	TRBV19	TRBJ2-6	NA
ASSLQAVNTEKLF	NA	TRBV5-5	TRBJ1-4	NA
TVRTGGTEAF	TRBD1	TRBV25-1	TRBJ1-1	NA
ASSQEAGLAGVH	TRBD2	TRBV7-2	TRBJ2-7	once
AWMGARNSPLH	NA	TRBV7-9	TRBJ1-6	NA
ASSPPDRPNQPQH	NA	TRBV6-6	TRBJ1-5	few
SVSAQGGRTGELF	NA	TRBV29-1	TRBJ2-2	NA
ASLQPRDGYT	NA	TRBV6-6	TRBJ1-2	few
ASRVTDTQY	NA	TRBV11-2	TRBJ2-3	NA
AIGGTGSDEKLF	TRBD1	TRBV10-3	TRBJ1-4	NA
ASSQLAGEQY	TRBD2	TRBV7-9	TRBJ2-7	NA
SAAYSNQPQH	NA	TRBV20-1	TRBJ1-5	many
ASSLGYRTADYGYT	NA	TRBV7-2	TRBJ1-2	many
ASSPGWGRRNTEAF	NA	TRBV5-4	TRBJ1-1	few
ASSLQGPYEQY	NA	TRBV2	TRBJ2-7	NA
SVELRGWNGYT	NA	TRBV29-1	TRBJ1-2	NA
GSRGSGNQPQH	NA	TRBV6-6	TRBJ1-5	NA
ASSPTGGDIETQY	TRBD1	TRBV5-1	TRBJ2-5	NA
ASSTGQGAYRTEAF	TRBD1	TRBV5-1	TRBJ1-1	many
ASSAGSDMYGYT	NA	TRBV2	TRBJ1-2	many
ASSLGHGRSEQY	TRBD2	TRBV7-9	TRBJ2-7	many
ASSPADGPIY	NA	TRBV9	TRBJ1-3	few
ATKGVTGETQY	NA	TRBV2	TRBJ2-5	NA
SVGGFGWGSGDYGYT	NA	TRBV29-1	TRBJ1-2	few
ASSQGGRPQETQY	TRBD2	TRBV10-2	TRBJ2-5	NA